This T cell receptor beta chain was retrieved from a study of blood T cells in healthy people across ages. In this sample, this clonotype turned up a few times. The second PCR ran roughly 6 to 11 cycles with a sample-barcoded 5' primer and J-beta primers. Each CDR3 protein is one row after TCRdb ran MiXCR on the 5' RACE reads. The sample records over a million distinct CDR3 sequences, under 30% being singletons. The donors, all healthy, were Caucasians living in Russia, aged about 6 to 90. It was approximately 10 milliliters of peripheral blood that were drawn from each donor. Trimming cost V 6 bases and J 1 base, with 12 bases left between them. The CDR3 length is 13 residues. CDR1 is DFQATT, CDR2 SNEGSKA, per germline (reference sequence). These data also formed part of another study, on T cells of mothers and their children. That study adds: RNA was extracted, and all of it went into cDNA synthesis at about 1.6 ug per 15 ul.

Specimen: blood. The receptor was derived from a girl aged 2 to 10 in good health. The chain carries TRBV20-1 and TRBJ1-1; perhaps TRBD1 as D (5 bases). CDR3 sequence (DNA): TGCAGTGCCCCGGGACTGGCGAACACTGAAGCTTTCTTT. Translated: CSAPGLANTEAFF.